The source of this TCR beta chain is a study of shared clonotypes between healthy human individuals. Study in general: CD8 memory received one plate per donor, CD8 naive two, CD4 memory three and CD4 naive three.

Method: immunoSEQ multiplex PCR; TCRdb's copy keeps in-frame clones and lacks some. The top ten hold roughly 1.2% of the sample, which has some 1,400,000 clones, 96% seen once. General study results and limits: Sharing of clonotypes among donors was expected to vary with sequencing depth.

Note on this clone: Its matching antigen is unknown. At the DNA level, this CDR3 is encoded by other sequences in the same sample as well.

V shed 4 bases, J shed 2 bases, and the junction held 3 bases outside the gene matches. CDR3 length equals 14 residues. Germline V gene lookup returns CDR1 SGHRS and CDR2 YFSETQ. The sequence was collected from a man under 40 in good health. Material: naive CD4+ T cells sorted from blood. Subset in this sample: CD45RA+ positively selected. The chain uses TRBV5-1 and TRBJ1-2; 9 nucleotides align to TRBD1. For the CDR3, the DNA is TGCGCCAGCAGCCCAGGACAGGGGAACTATGGCTACACCTTC. Translation: CASSPGQGNYGYTF.